These T cell receptor beta chains were read from a single sample in a study of T-cell memory formation after mild COVID-19. MiXCR, applied by TCRdb to the 5' RACE reads, yields one record per CDR3 protein. The repertoire holds about 13,000 distinct CDR3 sequences, with 15% to 20% as singletons. The sequenced sample consisted of PBMCs or a T cell subset sorted from them (not recorded which). Receptor source: a man between 18 and 29 years old who had mild COVID-19 (a few samples of this study predate the infection). Cell type and time point are not known. CDR3s include the opening cysteine and the closing phenylalanine or tryptophan. The order of the fields is D gene, clone size, J gene, V gene, CDR3 DNA, CDR3 protein. A D gene is named only where the DNA matches it firmly. The size field is filled for only some rows; it gives once, few, many or a size class.

d_call: -; clone_size: many; j_call: TRBJ1-1; v_call: TRBV20-1; cdr3_nt: TGCAGTGCTTACCGCATGAACACTGAAGCTTTCTTT; cdr3_aa: CSAYRMNTEAFF
d_call: -; clone_size: -; j_call: TRBJ1-6; v_call: TRBV12-3/TRBV12-4; cdr3_nt: TGTGCCAGCACCCTAGGTGGGGGTAATTCACCCCTCCACTTT; cdr3_aa: CASTLGGGNSPLHF
d_call: TRBD2; clone_size: -; j_call: TRBJ2-3; v_call: TRBV12-3/TRBV12-4; cdr3_nt: TGTGCCAGCAGTTTAGCGGGGAGGGGTCCTAGCACAGATACGCAGTATTTT; cdr3_aa: CASSLAGRGPSTDTQYF
d_call: -; clone_size: many; j_call: TRBJ2-7; v_call: TRBV29-1; cdr3_nt: TGCAGCGTTGTGGGTCAGCCCTACGAGCAGTACTTC; cdr3_aa: CSVVGQPYEQYF
d_call: TRBD2; clone_size: many; j_call: TRBJ2-5; v_call: TRBV7-2; cdr3_nt: TGTGCCAGCAGCTTAAGCGGGGGGGCCGTTGAGACCCAGTACTTC; cdr3_aa: CASSLSGGAVETQYF
d_call: TRBD1; clone_size: few; j_call: TRBJ2-7; v_call: TRBV7-9; cdr3_nt: TGTGCCAGCAGTATACAGGGGGACAGGACTTACGAGCAGTACTTC; cdr3_aa: CASSIQGDRTYEQYF
d_call: TRBD1; clone_size: many; j_call: TRBJ2-1; v_call: TRBV28; cdr3_nt: TGTGCCAGCAGGCACAAAAGATGGACAGGTTGGTTCTTC; cdr3_aa: CASRHKRWTGWFF
d_call: -; clone_size: many; j_call: TRBJ1-2; v_call: TRBV5-1; cdr3_nt: TGCGCCAGCTCGAGGACACCTGATGGCTACACCTTC; cdr3_aa: CASSRTPDGYTF
d_call: TRBD1; clone_size: few; j_call: TRBJ2-5; v_call: TRBV11-3; cdr3_nt: TGTGCCAGCAGCTTAGATTGGGACAGGAGGGATCAAGAGACCCAGTACTTC; cdr3_aa: CASSLDWDRRDQETQYF
d_call: -; clone_size: many; j_call: TRBJ1-4; v_call: TRBV6-2/TRBV6-3; cdr3_nt: TGTGCCAGCAGTTTGCCCACAACTAATGAAAAACTGTTTTTT; cdr3_aa: CASSLPTTNEKLFF
d_call: TRBD1; clone_size: few; j_call: TRBJ1-1; v_call: TRBV27; cdr3_nt: TGTGCCAGCATTCGGGAGGGGGCTCTCCACACTGAAGCTTTCTTT; cdr3_aa: CASIREGALHTEAFF
d_call: -; clone_size: many; j_call: TRBJ1-1; v_call: TRBV5-6; cdr3_nt: TGTGCCAGCAGCTTCTGGGGGTTAAACACTGAAGCTTTCTTT; cdr3_aa: CASSFWGLNTEAFF
d_call: -; clone_size: -; j_call: TRBJ2-1; v_call: TRBV3-1; cdr3_nt: TGTGCCAGCAGCCAAGTGGATCGCGGGGGCTGGTACAATGAGCAGTTCTTC; cdr3_aa: CASSQVDRGGWYNEQFF
d_call: -; clone_size: many; j_call: TRBJ1-1; v_call: TRBV11-2; cdr3_nt: TGTGCCAGCAGCTTACCTCGTGTGGCTCTTAAACAGACTGAAGCTTTCTTT; cdr3_aa: CASSLPRVALKQTEAFF
d_call: -; clone_size: few; j_call: TRBJ1-2; v_call: TRBV19; cdr3_nt: TGTGCCAGTAGTGTCCGAGAGGGTGTCTCTGGCTACACCTTC; cdr3_aa: CASSVREGVSGYTF
d_call: TRBD1; clone_size: many; j_call: TRBJ2-7; v_call: TRBV10-3; cdr3_nt: TGTGCCACCAGCCTAGACAGGGTCTTTGTGTACGAGCAGTACTTC; cdr3_aa: CATSLDRVFVYEQYF
d_call: -; clone_size: many; j_call: TRBJ2-5; v_call: TRBV29-1; cdr3_nt: TGCAGCGTTTGTATGCAGGGGGAGACCCAGTACTTC; cdr3_aa: CSVCMQGETQYF
d_call: TRBD2; clone_size: -; j_call: TRBJ2-5; v_call: TRBV6-5; cdr3_nt: TGTGCCAGCAGTACTAGCGGGGGGTCCAAAGAGACCCAGTACTTC; cdr3_aa: CASSTSGGSKETQYF
d_call: -; clone_size: many; j_call: TRBJ2-2; v_call: TRBV27; cdr3_nt: TGTGCCAGCGGGCTTCTCTCCACCGGGGAGCTGTTTTTT; cdr3_aa: CASGLLSTGELFF
d_call: -; clone_size: many; j_call: TRBJ1-5; v_call: TRBV3-1; cdr3_nt: TGTGCCAGCAGCCAAGGTCTGATGGGTCAGCCCCAGCATTTT; cdr3_aa: CASSQGLMGQPQHF
d_call: TRBD2; clone_size: many; j_call: TRBJ2-2; v_call: TRBV15; cdr3_nt: TGTGCCACCAGCAGAGATACGGGGGGGCCCGGGGAGCTGTTTTTT; cdr3_aa: CATSRDTGGPGELFF
d_call: -; clone_size: many; j_call: TRBJ2-4; v_call: TRBV7-9; cdr3_nt: TGTGCCAGCACCTTAGAACCGGGACGGATAGCCAAAAACATTCAGTACTTC; cdr3_aa: CASTLEPGRIAKNIQYF
d_call: -; clone_size: medium-sized; j_call: TRBJ2-1; v_call: TRBV7-3; cdr3_nt: TGTGCCAGCAGCTTTCTTTTCAATGAGCAGTTCTTC; cdr3_aa: CASSFLFNEQFF
d_call: -; clone_size: many; j_call: TRBJ1-2; v_call: TRBV6-5; cdr3_nt: TGTGCCAGCATTGGGAGCCCCAACTATGGCTACACCTTC; cdr3_aa: CASIGSPNYGYTF
d_call: -; clone_size: many; j_call: TRBJ1-6; v_call: TRBV4-1; cdr3_nt: TGCGCCAGCAGCCACGCCGGGACGGGTTTGTCGAATTCACCCCTCCACTTT; cdr3_aa: CASSHAGTGLSNSPLHF
d_call: -; clone_size: medium-sized; j_call: TRBJ2-3; v_call: TRBV27; cdr3_nt: TGTGCCAGCAGTTTAGGCCTTCGGGGGGCGGCAGATACGCAGTATTTT; cdr3_aa: CASSLGLRGAADTQYF
d_call: -; clone_size: -; j_call: TRBJ2-1; v_call: TRBV29-1; cdr3_nt: TGCAGCGTTGAATGGCGCCGGTCCTACAATGAGCAGTTCTTC; cdr3_aa: CSVEWRRSYNEQFF
d_call: -; clone_size: -; j_call: TRBJ2-1; v_call: TRBV12-5; cdr3_nt: TGTGCTAGTGGCCCCCTTAACGAACTCGGATACAATGAGCAGTTCTTC; cdr3_aa: CASGPLNELGYNEQFF
d_call: TRBD2; clone_size: -; j_call: TRBJ2-1; v_call: TRBV20-1; cdr3_nt: TGCAGTGCTAGAGTAACGGCTAGCGGGTGGAATGAGCAGTTCTTC; cdr3_aa: CSARVTASGWNEQFF
d_call: TRBD2; clone_size: once; j_call: TRBJ2-7; v_call: TRBV3-1; cdr3_nt: TGTGCCAGCAGCTCAACTAGCGCGGCCTACGAGCAGTACTTC; cdr3_aa: CASSSTSAAYEQYF
d_call: TRBD2; clone_size: few; j_call: TRBJ2-3; v_call: TRBV2; cdr3_nt: TGTGCCAGCACTCTAGCGGGGGAGGCAGATACGCAGTATTTT; cdr3_aa: CASTLAGEADTQYF
d_call: -; clone_size: few; j_call: TRBJ1-5; v_call: TRBV3-1; cdr3_nt: TGTGCCAGCAGCCAAGAACCCCCCATGGGCAATCAGCCCCAGCATTTT; cdr3_aa: CASSQEPPMGNQPQHF
d_call: -; clone_size: few; j_call: TRBJ2-7; v_call: TRBV25-1; cdr3_nt: TGTGCCAGCACTTCCCACTACGAGCAGTACTTC; cdr3_aa: CASTSHYEQYF
d_call: -; clone_size: -; j_call: TRBJ2-5; v_call: TRBV13; cdr3_nt: TGTGCCAGCAGCCACCCCTTAGGGTACCAAGAGACCCAGTACTTC; cdr3_aa: CASSHPLGYQETQYF
d_call: TRBD1; clone_size: few; j_call: TRBJ2-2; v_call: TRBV5-1; cdr3_nt: TGCGCCAGCAGATTCGGGACAGCGAACACCGGGGAGCTGTTTTTT; cdr3_aa: CASRFGTANTGELFF
d_call: -; clone_size: many; j_call: TRBJ1-3; v_call: TRBV7-2; cdr3_nt: TGTGCCAGCAGCTTAGATGGGCAGGATACTGGAAACACCATATATTTT; cdr3_aa: CASSLDGQDTGNTIYF
d_call: -; clone_size: many; j_call: TRBJ2-7; v_call: TRBV4-2; cdr3_nt: TGTGCCAGCAGCCATCCCCCGGCGACGGCTGAGTTAACCTACGAGCAGTACTTC; cdr3_aa: CASSHPPATAELTYEQYF
d_call: -; clone_size: medium-sized; j_call: TRBJ2-3; v_call: TRBV3-1; cdr3_nt: TGTGCCAGCAGCCAACTAACTTGGGAGGGACAGGGCTTAGCGGGGTCCACAGATACGCAGTATTTT; cdr3_aa: CASSQLTWEGQGLAGSTDTQYF
d_call: -; clone_size: -; j_call: TRBJ1-2; v_call: TRBV6-5; cdr3_nt: TGTGCCAGCAGTACACCAGGGAACTATGGCTACACCTTC; cdr3_aa: CASSTPGNYGYTF
d_call: TRBD2; clone_size: many; j_call: TRBJ2-1; v_call: TRBV12-3/TRBV12-4; cdr3_nt: TGTGCCAGCAGTCATTTAGCGGGGGGGACGGCCAATGAGCAGTTCTTC; cdr3_aa: CASSHLAGGTANEQFF
d_call: -; clone_size: -; j_call: TRBJ1-3; v_call: TRBV27; cdr3_nt: TGTGCCAGCAAAGCCTCAGGGTTTAGGGGAAACACCATATATTTT; cdr3_aa: CASKASGFRGNTIYF
d_call: TRBD2; clone_size: many; j_call: TRBJ2-7; v_call: TRBV14; cdr3_nt: TGTGCCAGCAGCCGGCGACTAGCGGTCTCCTACGAGCAGTACTTC; cdr3_aa: CASSRRLAVSYEQYF
d_call: -; clone_size: many; j_call: TRBJ2-1; v_call: TRBV4-1; cdr3_nt: TGCGCCAGCAGCCCCGGGTACAATGAGCAGTTCTTC; cdr3_aa: CASSPGYNEQFF
d_call: TRBD2; clone_size: many; j_call: TRBJ2-1; v_call: TRBV12-3/TRBV12-4; cdr3_nt: TGTGCCAGCGACGGGGGGTTGTGGGATGAGCAGTTCTTC; cdr3_aa: CASDGGLWDEQFF
d_call: -; clone_size: -; j_call: TRBJ1-4; v_call: TRBV7-2; cdr3_nt: TGTGCCAGCAGCTTAGAAGGACAGTTTGGGTCGGGGAGAGAAAAACTGTTTTTT; cdr3_aa: CASSLEGQFGSGREKLFF
d_call: TRBD1; clone_size: -; j_call: TRBJ2-2; v_call: TRBV12-3/TRBV12-4; cdr3_nt: TGTGCCAGCAGTTTCGGGACAGGGGGTAACACCGGGGAGCTGTTTTTT; cdr3_aa: CASSFGTGGNTGELFF
d_call: -; clone_size: many; j_call: TRBJ2-1; v_call: TRBV20-1; cdr3_nt: TGCAGTGCTAGGATCTTAGTTAAGCATGAGCAGTTCTTC; cdr3_aa: CSARILVKHEQFF
d_call: -; clone_size: few; j_call: TRBJ2-2; v_call: TRBV4-1; cdr3_nt: TGCGCCAGCAGCCAAGAAGGGGGGCAGCCCAACACCGGGGAGCTGTTTTTT; cdr3_aa: CASSQEGGQPNTGELFF
d_call: -; clone_size: few; j_call: TRBJ1-4; v_call: TRBV4-3; cdr3_nt: TGCGCCAGCAGCCAAGATGCCGGGGCGGGTCGTGGAACTAATGAAAAACTGTTTTTT; cdr3_aa: CASSQDAGAGRGTNEKLFF
d_call: TRBD1; clone_size: -; j_call: TRBJ2-3; v_call: TRBV5-1; cdr3_nt: TGCGCCAGCAGCGGGACAGGGAGAAATACGCAGTATTTT; cdr3_aa: CASSGTGRNTQYF
d_call: -; clone_size: -; j_call: TRBJ2-1; v_call: TRBV7-2; cdr3_nt: TGTGCCAGCACCTTAGCGTGGGGGAGCTACAATGAGCAGTTCTTC; cdr3_aa: CASTLAWGSYNEQFF
d_call: -; clone_size: few; j_call: TRBJ1-2; v_call: TRBV5-1; cdr3_nt: TGCGCCAGCAGCGGCTTTCGGCCTAACTATGGCTACACCTTC; cdr3_aa: CASSGFRPNYGYTF
d_call: TRBD1; clone_size: many; j_call: TRBJ2-2; v_call: TRBV4-3; cdr3_nt: TGCGCCAGCAGCCTCAGGGGGCGCCACGGGGAGCTGTTTTTT; cdr3_aa: CASSLRGRHGELFF
d_call: -; clone_size: many; j_call: TRBJ2-2; v_call: TRBV5-1; cdr3_nt: TGCGCCAGCAGCCCGGAAATTCCGGCGAACACCGGGGAGCTGTTTTTT; cdr3_aa: CASSPEIPANTGELFF
d_call: TRBD1; clone_size: few; j_call: TRBJ2-7; v_call: TRBV11-2; cdr3_nt: TGTGCCAGCAGCCTCGACAGGGCCTGGGAGCAGTACTTC; cdr3_aa: CASSLDRAWEQYF